This is a list of T cell receptor beta chains from one sample in a study of preoperative IRX-2 immunotherapy in early breast cancer. Using immunoSEQ multiplex PCR, the repertoire was profiled, and TCRdb retains in-frame clones only, with some absent. The sample has 15,000 to 25,000 clones; roughly 80% are singletons. This material consisted of lymph node tissue, taken after IRX-2 immunotherapy. The receptors originated from a human donor with breast cancer. Both conserved end residues are part of each CDR3. D genes are given only for firm matches. Some rows mark clone size as missing; the rest say once, few, many or name a class of expanded clone.

cdr3_aa: CASSFREGGGNSPLHF; cdr3_nt: TGTGCCAGCAGCTTTAGGGAAGGGGGTGGGAATTCACCCCTCCACTTT; j_call: TRBJ1-6; v_call: TRBV7-5; d_call: .; clone_size: .
cdr3_aa: CASSRSQRGDYGYTF; cdr3_nt: TGTGCCAGCAGTCGCTCCCAGAGGGGAGACTATGGCTACACCTTC; j_call: TRBJ1-2; v_call: TRBV6-8; d_call: .; clone_size: .
cdr3_aa: CASSVDLGRAYEQYF; cdr3_nt: TGTGCCAGCAGCGTAGATTTAGGCCGCGCCTACGAGCAGTACTTC; j_call: TRBJ2-7; v_call: TRBV9; d_call: .; clone_size: .
cdr3_aa: CASIFSQKTEAFF; cdr3_nt: TGTGCCAGCATTTTTTCCCAGAAGACTGAAGCTTTCTTT; j_call: TRBJ1-1; v_call: TRBV28; d_call: .; clone_size: few
cdr3_aa: CASWRGREKLFF; cdr3_nt: TGTGCCAGCTGGAGGGGCCGGGAAAAACTGTTTTTT; j_call: TRBJ1-4; v_call: TRBV10-3; d_call: .; clone_size: .
cdr3_aa: CASSQYRGTEAFF; cdr3_nt: TGTGCCAGCAGCCAATACAGAGGCACTGAAGCTTTCTTT; j_call: TRBJ1-1; v_call: TRBV14; d_call: .; clone_size: .
cdr3_aa: CASSLQVAYEQYF; cdr3_nt: TGTGCCAGTAGTTTACAGGTGGCCTACGAGCAGTACTTC; j_call: TRBJ2-7; v_call: TRBV19; d_call: .; clone_size: .
cdr3_aa: CAWSPFSNQPQHF; cdr3_nt: TGTGCCTGGAGTCCATTTAGCAATCAGCCCCAGCATTTT; j_call: TRBJ1-5; v_call: TRBV30; d_call: .; clone_size: .
cdr3_aa: CASRDSQETQYF; cdr3_nt: TGTGCCAGCAGGGACAGCCAAGAGACCCAGTACTTC; j_call: TRBJ2-5; v_call: TRBV28; d_call: .; clone_size: .
cdr3_aa: CASSRDIFRSNQPQHF; cdr3_nt: TGTGCCAGCAGCCGGGACATTTTTAGGAGCAATCAGCCCCAGCATTTT; j_call: TRBJ1-5; v_call: TRBV7-6; d_call: .; clone_size: .
cdr3_aa: CASSWSGVNEKLFF; cdr3_nt: TGTGCCAGCAGTTGGTCAGGGGTGAATGAAAAACTGTTTTTT; j_call: TRBJ1-4; v_call: TRBV6-7; d_call: .; clone_size: .
cdr3_aa: CASSLRTGITDTQYF; cdr3_nt: TGTGCCAGCAGCCTACGGACAGGAATCACAGATACGCAGTATTTT; j_call: TRBJ2-3; v_call: TRBV11-3; d_call: TRBD1; clone_size: few
cdr3_aa: CASSPRQGLDEQFF; cdr3_nt: TGTGCCAGCTCACCGAGACAGGGGTTGGATGAGCAGTTCTTC; j_call: TRBJ2-1; v_call: TRBV18; d_call: TRBD1; clone_size: few
cdr3_aa: CASAHRLYEQYF; cdr3_nt: TGTGCCAGCGCGCACAGGTTATACGAGCAGTACTTC; j_call: TRBJ2-7; v_call: TRBV6-8; d_call: .; clone_size: .
cdr3_aa: CASSPDRNPTDTQYF; cdr3_nt: TGTGCCAGCAGCCCCGACCGGAATCCCACAGATACGCAGTATTTT; j_call: TRBJ2-3; v_call: TRBV11-3; d_call: .; clone_size: .
cdr3_aa: CAWSASAGGPADTQYF; cdr3_nt: TGTGCCTGGAGTGCCTCAGCGGGGGGGCCGGCAGATACGCAGTATTTT; j_call: TRBJ2-3; v_call: TRBV30; d_call: TRBD2; clone_size: .
cdr3_aa: CATSRGQGNGNTIYF; cdr3_nt: TGTGCCACCAGCAGAGGGCAGGGGAACGGAAACACCATATATTTT; j_call: TRBJ1-3; v_call: TRBV15; d_call: .; clone_size: .
cdr3_aa: CAISHPLLNTEAFF; cdr3_nt: TGTGCCATCTCGCACCCCCTGTTGAACACTGAAGCTTTCTTT; j_call: TRBJ1-1; v_call: TRBV12-2; d_call: .; clone_size: .
cdr3_aa: CAISDSGRSNQPQHF; cdr3_nt: TGTGCCATCAGTGACTCGGGACGAAGCAATCAGCCCCAGCATTTT; j_call: TRBJ1-5; v_call: TRBV6-8; d_call: .; clone_size: .
cdr3_aa: CASTPRGLASTGELFF; cdr3_nt: TGTGCCAGCACCCCACGTGGACTAGCTAGCACCGGGGAGCTGTTTTTT; j_call: TRBJ2-2; v_call: TRBV6-8; d_call: TRBD2; clone_size: .
cdr3_aa: CAINPAAGRETQYF; cdr3_nt: TGTGCCATCAACCCCGCGGCAGGTCGGGAGACCCAGTACTTC; j_call: TRBJ2-5; v_call: TRBV6-8; d_call: .; clone_size: .
cdr3_aa: CASTPGTQNTEAFF; cdr3_nt: TGTGCCAGCACCCCCGGGACACAGAACACTGAAGCTTTCTTT; j_call: TRBJ1-1; v_call: TRBV6-8; d_call: .; clone_size: .
cdr3_aa: CASRTNRDREYEQYF; cdr3_nt: TGTGCCAGCAGAACTAACCGGGACAGGGAATACGAGCAGTACTTC; j_call: TRBJ2-7; v_call: TRBV27; d_call: TRBD1; clone_size: once
cdr3_aa: CASSLTSGTYEQYF; cdr3_nt: TGTGCCAGCAGCTTAACTAGCGGGACATACGAGCAGTACTTC; j_call: TRBJ2-7; v_call: TRBV11-3; d_call: TRBD2; clone_size: .
cdr3_aa: CASSYAGSGTEAFF; cdr3_nt: TGTGCCAGCAGTTACGCAGGGAGCGGCACTGAAGCTTTCTTT; j_call: TRBJ1-1; v_call: TRBV6-8; d_call: .; clone_size: .
cdr3_aa: CASSHGWNYGYTF; cdr3_nt: TGTGCCAGTAGTCACGGTTGGAACTATGGCTACACCTTC; j_call: TRBJ1-2; v_call: TRBV19; d_call: .; clone_size: .
cdr3_aa: CASSTPGTFYGYTF; cdr3_nt: TGTGCCAGTAGTACACCGGGCACTTTCTATGGCTACACCTTC; j_call: TRBJ1-2; v_call: TRBV19; d_call: .; clone_size: .
cdr3_aa: CASSLRTGRQETQYF; cdr3_nt: TGTGCCAGTAGCCTCAGGACAGGGCGCCAAGAGACCCAGTACTTC; j_call: TRBJ2-5; v_call: TRBV19; d_call: TRBD1; clone_size: .
cdr3_aa: CASSPPGANTEAFF; cdr3_nt: TGTGCCAGCTCACCACCAGGAGCCAACACTGAAGCTTTCTTT; j_call: TRBJ1-1; v_call: TRBV18; d_call: .; clone_size: .
cdr3_aa: CASSPGLQNTEAFF; cdr3_nt: TGTGCCAGCAGCCCGGGACTTCAGAACACTGAAGCTTTCTTT; j_call: TRBJ1-1; v_call: TRBV11-3; d_call: .; clone_size: .
cdr3_aa: CASSLLFSDRVGQPQHF; cdr3_nt: TGTGCCAGTAGTCTCCTCTTCTCAGACAGGGTGGGTCAGCCCCAGCATTTT; j_call: TRBJ1-5; v_call: TRBV19; d_call: TRBD1; clone_size: .
cdr3_aa: CASFEAGPANEQFF; cdr3_nt: TGCGCCAGCTTTGAAGCAGGCCCAGCTAATGAGCAGTTCTTC; j_call: TRBJ2-1; v_call: TRBV5-1; d_call: .; clone_size: .
cdr3_aa: CASRPSDRASEQYF; cdr3_nt: TGTGCCAGCCGCCCCTCTGACAGGGCGAGCGAGCAGTACTTC; j_call: TRBJ2-7; v_call: TRBV28; d_call: TRBD1; clone_size: .
cdr3_aa: CSARRQGLNEQFF; cdr3_nt: TGCAGCGCTAGAAGACAGGGGTTAAATGAGCAGTTCTTC; j_call: TRBJ2-1; v_call: TRBV29-1; d_call: TRBD1; clone_size: .
cdr3_aa: CAWRRNGQASSYEQYF; cdr3_nt: TGTGCCTGGAGACGAAACGGACAGGCGAGCTCCTACGAGCAGTACTTC; j_call: TRBJ2-7; v_call: TRBV30; d_call: TRBD1; clone_size: .
cdr3_aa: CASAQTLTDTQYF; cdr3_nt: TGCGCCAGCGCGCAGACTCTGACAGATACGCAGTATTTT; j_call: TRBJ2-3; v_call: TRBV10-2; d_call: .; clone_size: .
cdr3_aa: CASSFDTQNTEAFF; cdr3_nt: TGTGCCAGCAGTTTCGACACCCAGAACACTGAAGCTTTCTTT; j_call: TRBJ1-1; v_call: TRBV27; d_call: .; clone_size: .
cdr3_aa: CASSPRQGDNEQFF; cdr3_nt: TGTGCCAGCAGCCCCAGACAGGGTGACAATGAGCAGTTCTTC; j_call: TRBJ2-1; v_call: TRBV11-3; d_call: TRBD1; clone_size: .
cdr3_aa: CATSRDIGDQPQHF; cdr3_nt: TGTGCCACCAGCAGGGACATCGGGGATCAGCCCCAGCATTTT; j_call: TRBJ1-5; v_call: TRBV15; d_call: .; clone_size: .
cdr3_aa: CSVRTSGWRQYF; cdr3_nt: TGCAGCGTTCGTACTAGCGGATGGCGGCAGTACTTC; j_call: TRBJ2-7; v_call: TRBV29-1; d_call: TRBD2; clone_size: .
cdr3_aa: CSGSSGEDQPQHF; cdr3_nt: TGCAGCGGCAGCTCAGGGGAAGACCAGCCCCAGCATTTT; j_call: TRBJ1-5; v_call: TRBV29-1; d_call: .; clone_size: .
cdr3_aa: CASSPTSRGYTF; cdr3_nt: TGTGCCAGCTCACCAACCTCACGTGGCTACACCTTC; j_call: TRBJ1-2; v_call: TRBV18; d_call: .; clone_size: .
cdr3_aa: CASSPSSYEQYF; cdr3_nt: TGTGCCAGCTCTCCGAGCTCCTACGAGCAGTACTTC; j_call: TRBJ2-7; v_call: TRBV18; d_call: .; clone_size: .
cdr3_aa: CASSLLGGAQYF; cdr3_nt: TGTGCCAGCAGCCTCCTTGGGGGGGCGCAGTATTTT; j_call: TRBJ2-3; v_call: TRBV6-8; d_call: TRBD2; clone_size: .
cdr3_aa: CASSPDRGYQETQYF; cdr3_nt: TGTGCCAGCTCACCAGATAGGGGGTACCAAGAGACCCAGTACTTC; j_call: TRBJ2-5; v_call: TRBV18; d_call: .; clone_size: .
cdr3_aa: CASRSGETQYF; cdr3_nt: TGTGCCAGTAGGTCAGGAGAGACCCAGTACTTC; j_call: TRBJ2-5; v_call: TRBV19; d_call: .; clone_size: few
cdr3_aa: CASSPGQGGYEQYF; cdr3_nt: TGTGCCAGCAGTCCAGGACAGGGAGGCTACGAGCAGTACTTC; j_call: TRBJ2-7; v_call: TRBV28; d_call: TRBD1; clone_size: once
cdr3_aa: CAWSVLSGVGTPLHF; cdr3_nt: TGTGCCTGGAGTGTCCTTTCAGGAGTTGGGACACCCCTCCACTTT; j_call: TRBJ1-6; v_call: TRBV30; d_call: .; clone_size: .
cdr3_aa: CASSPGAQNQPQHF; cdr3_nt: TGCGCCAGCAGCCCGGGGGCCCAAAATCAGCCCCAGCATTTT; j_call: TRBJ1-5; v_call: TRBV5-1; d_call: .; clone_size: once
cdr3_aa: CATERVPYNSPLHF; cdr3_nt: TGCGCCACCGAACGGGTCCCCTATAATTCACCCCTCCACTTT; j_call: TRBJ1-6; v_call: TRBV23-1; d_call: .; clone_size: .
cdr3_aa: CASSFDRGNYGYTF; cdr3_nt: TGTGCCAGCAGTTTTGACAGGGGCAACTATGGCTACACCTTC; j_call: TRBJ1-2; v_call: TRBV27; d_call: TRBD1; clone_size: once
cdr3_aa: CASSSDRVQPQHF; cdr3_nt: TGTGCCAGCAGTTCGGACAGGGTCCAGCCCCAGCATTTT; j_call: TRBJ1-5; v_call: TRBV2; d_call: TRBD1; clone_size: .
cdr3_aa: CASSDPPWGREKLFF; cdr3_nt: TGTGCCAGCAGTGACCCTCCGTGGGGGCGGGAAAAACTGTTTTTT; j_call: TRBJ1-4; v_call: TRBV6-8; d_call: .; clone_size: .
cdr3_aa: CASSQRDRAYEQYF; cdr3_nt: TGCGCCAGCAGTCAACGGGACAGAGCCTACGAGCAGTACTTC; j_call: TRBJ2-7; v_call: TRBV23-1; d_call: TRBD1; clone_size: once
cdr3_aa: CASEGVGYNEQFF; cdr3_nt: TGTGCCAGCGAGGGGGTCGGCTACAATGAGCAGTTCTTC; j_call: TRBJ2-1; v_call: TRBV6-8; d_call: .; clone_size: few
cdr3_aa: CASSEYDREGREKLFF; cdr3_nt: TGTGCCAGCAGTGAATACGACAGGGAGGGGAGGGAAAAACTGTTTTTT; j_call: TRBJ1-4; v_call: TRBV25-1; d_call: TRBD1; clone_size: medium-sized
cdr3_aa: CAGSRTATGELFF; cdr3_nt: TGTGCCGGGTCTCGGACAGCCACCGGGGAGCTGTTTTTT; j_call: TRBJ2-2; v_call: TRBV19; d_call: .; clone_size: .